The 29 T cell receptor beta chains reported below all come from one sample, sequenced in a study of beta chain features in type 1 diabetes. Sequenced material consisted of expressed TCRB transcripts (all of the isolated RNA was reverse transcribed). Profiling relied on immunoSEQ multiplex PCR, and the TCRdb table lists in-frame clones only, not all of them. The sample carries over 150,000 clones, over 9% recorded once. Antigens of these TCRs are unknown. Findings of the study overall: Moderate yet significant TCRB CDR3 shortening was seen in Type 1 diabetes patients in all four CD4+ subsets.

Sequencing was performed on central memory CD4+ T cells from blood. The receptors shown here come from a man aged 30-40 years with type 1 diabetes.

This clone was seen many times. The V call is TRBV28, the J call TRBJ2-7; D uncertain. The CDR3 sequence is 13 residues long. Germline CDR1 MDHEN, CDR2 SYDVKM. The V end was cut by 2 bases, the J end by 2 bases, with 7 bases between. CDR3 nucleotide sequence: TGTGCCAGCAGTTTACAGGAAGCCTACGAGCAGTACTTC. Amino acid sequence: CASSLQEAYEQYF. The full variable domain, in which reference TRBV28 and TRBJ2-7 provide the parts outside the CDR3, is DVKVTQSSRYLVKRTGEKVFLECVQDMDHENMFWYRQDPGLGLRLIYFSYDVKMKEKGDIPEGYSVSREKKERFSLILESASTNQTSMYLCASSLQEAYEQYFGPGTRLTVT.

This rearrangement joins TRBV19 to TRBJ1-5; maybe TRBD1 (6 bases). Per the germline V gene, CDR1 is LNHDA and CDR2 is SQIVND (reference sequence). The CDR3 totals 15 residues. Trimming pared 1 base from V and 4 bases from J, leaving 11 bases between. The CDR3 loop is CASSIGYRANQPQHF. The CDR3 DNA is TGTGCCAGTAGTATAGGGTACAGGGCGAATCAGCCCCAGCATTTT.

CDR3 region: CASSKRTEDSYEQYF. In DNA, the CDR3 is TGTGCCAGCAGCAAACGGACAGAAGATTCCTACGAGCAGTACTTC. The V gene is TRBV27, the J gene TRBJ2-7; TRBD1 is a possible D gene (6 bases). V lost 6 bases, J lost 1 base, and 16 bases lay in between. There are 15 residues in the CDR3. The V gene's germline CDR1 is MNHEY and CDR2 SMNVEV (reference sequence).

This chain links TRBV7-8 with TRBJ1-3; 9 nucleotides match TRBD1. Germline trimming cut 8 bases from V and 3 bases from J; bases unmatched to any gene: 2. CDR1 and CDR2 from the germline V gene are SGHVS and FQNEAQ. The CDR3 sequence is 13 residues long. This CDR3 is CASGTGIGNTIYF. The CDR3 region has the DNA TGTGCCAGCGGGACAGGGATTGGAAACACCATATATTTT.

This clone was found a few times. J is TRBJ2-7 and V is TRBV5-1, with 9 bases matching TRBD1. V lost 4 bases to trimming and J lost 1 base; unmatched junction nucleotides: 9. The CDR3 is 16 amino acids. Germline loops: CDR1 SGHRS, CDR2 YFSETQ. CDR3 DNA: TGCGCCAGCAGCGGAGCCGGGACAGGGCCTTCCTACGAGCAGTACTTC. Protein product: CASSGAGTGPSYEQYF.

In its sample, this clone was seen a few times. This chain joins TRBV6-4 and TRBJ1-3; D not resolved. The CDR3 sequence is 13 residues long. Germline V lookup: CDR1 MRHNA, CDR2 SNTAGT. V lost 3 bases and J lost 2, with 5 bases in between. The CDR3 loop is CASSEAPGNTIYF. The CDR3 DNA is TGTGCCAGCAGTGAAGCACCTGGAAACACCATATATTTT.

This clone was found many times. The chain links TRBV15 to TRBJ2-5; D not resolved. Looked up from germline, CDR1 is LNHNV and CDR2 is YYDKDF (reference sequence). Trimming shortened V by 0 bases and J by 4 bases, and 6 bases separated the two germline ends. The CDR3 runs 13 residues. CDR3 in amino acids: CATSRDLVETQYF. CDR3 sequence (DNA): TGTGCCACCAGCAGAGACTTAGTAGAGACCCAGTACTTC.

This clone was recorded a few times. V gene TRBV25-1 combines with J gene TRBJ2-3; 9 bases line up with TRBD2. There are 14 residues in the CDR3. V shed 7 bases and J 6 bases; nucleotides not matched to a gene: 8. Germline CDR1 and CDR2: MGHDK and SYGVNS. The CDR3 sequence: CASTPGLAVDTQYF. As DNA, the CDR3 is TGTGCCAGCACTCCGGGACTAGCTGTTGATACGCAGTATTTT.

Turning to this clone: Other DNA sequences in the same sample also yield this CDR3. The CDR3 nucleotides read TGTGCCAGCAGCCAAGGTGACACATATGGCTACACCTTC. This gives the protein CASSQGDTYGYTF. This chain joins TRBV4-2 and TRBJ1-2, with D uncertain. CDR3 length equals 13 residues. Germline V gene sequence: CDR1 LGHNA, CDR2 YNFKEQ. Trimming removed 1 base at V and 5 bases at J, with 8 bases between.

J is TRBJ2-3 and V is TRBV19; tentatively, D is TRBD1 (6 bases). The CDR3 sequence is 15 residues long. From germline, CDR1 is LNHDA and CDR2 SQIVND (reference sequence). V was trimmed by 6 bases and J by 4 bases, leaving 17 bases between them. The CDR3 nucleotides read TGTGCCAGTAGCCAAAGGGGGAGTATGGCAGATACGCAGTATTTT. Its protein is CASSQRGSMADTQYF.

This clone was detected only a few times. The J gene is TRBJ2-3, the V gene TRBV11-1; 11 bases are a match to TRBD2. V gave up 0 bases and J gave up 2 bases; unmatched junction bases: 7. CDR1 is SGHAT and CDR2 is FQDESV in the germline V gene (reference sequence). The CDR3 has 18 amino acids. This chain's CDR3 is CASSLALPTSGTTDTQYF. The CDR3 DNA sequence: TGTGCCAGCAGCTTAGCCCTACCGACTAGCGGGACCACAGATACGCAGTATTTT.

In this sample, this clone turned up a few times. The chain recombines TRBV7-2 with TRBJ2-7; TRBD1 aligns across 9 bases. V lost 2 bases to trimming and J lost 2 bases; unmatched junction nucleotides: 10. In germline, CDR1 is SGHTA, CDR2 FQGNSA. This CDR3 contains 17 residues. CDR3 loop: CASSLWAGTGFPYEQYF. CDR3 DNA sequence: TGTGCCAGCAGCTTATGGGCCGGGACAGGGTTTCCCTACGAGCAGTACTTC. Together with reference TRBV7-2 and TRBJ2-7, the CDR3 gives the full variable domain: GAGVSQSPSNKVTEKGKDVELRCDPISGHTALYWYRQSLGQGLEFLIYFQGNSAPDKSGLPSDRFSAERTGGSVSTLTIQRTQQEDSAVYLCASSLWAGTGFPYEQYFGPGTRLTVT.

This clone occurred a few times. The CDR3 nucleotides read TGTGCCAGCAGCTTAGCGCAAAGCAGGACTGAAGCTTTCTTT. Translation gives CASSLAQSRTEAFF. The chain joins TRBV7-2 to TRBJ1-1, with D unresolved. CDR1 is SGHTA, CDR2 FQGNSA, per germline. The CDR3 has 14 residues. The V and J ends lost 0 bases and 5 bases respectively, with 10 bases between them.

Only a few counts were recorded for this clone. J is TRBJ2-3 and V is TRBV18, with 8 bases identical to TRBD1. V lost 5 bases and J lost 2; bases outside the gene matches: 6. This CDR3 comprises 15 residues. Per germline, CDR1 KGHSH and CDR2 LQKENI. The CDR3 coding sequence is TGTGCCAGCTCATTTCGGCAGGGGGCCACAGATACGCAGTATTTT. Translated: CASSFRQGATDTQYF.

There are a few counts of this clone. The chain is built from TRBV14 and TRBJ2-1, with 8 bases lining up with TRBD2. V was pared by 4 bases and J by 6 bases, with 14 bases of the junction left unmatched. The CDR3 extends over 17 amino acids. CDR1 SGHDN and CDR2 FVKESK come from the germline V gene. CDR3 bases: TGTGCCAGCAGCCCCATTCAGTTAGCGGGGAGTTCCAATGAGCAGTTCTTC. Translation: CASSPIQLAGSSNEQFF.

In this sample, this clone turned up a few times. The CDR3 is CASSLQSATDTQYF. In nucleotides, the CDR3 is TGTGCCAGCAGCTTACAGTCGGCCACAGATACGCAGTATTTT. This chain uses TRBV5-4 with TRBJ2-3; D gene unclear. V lost 2 bases and J lost 2, with 9 bases in between. Germline values: CDR1 SGHNT, CDR2 YYREEE (reference sequence). This CDR3 comprises 14 residues.

The V and J genes are TRBV7-9 and TRBJ2-1; possibly TRBD2 for D (6 bases). The CDR3 contains 13 residues. V lost 5 bases, J lost 8 bases, and 13 bases lay in between. Germline CDR1 and CDR2: SEHNR and FQNEAQ (reference sequence). The CDR3 loop reads CASSRAWGDEQFF. The CDR3 nucleotides read TGTGCCAGCAGCCGAGCTTGGGGGGATGAGCAGTTCTTC.

The V and J genes are TRBV9 and TRBJ2-1; TRBD1 matches 7 bases. With 3 bases clipped from V and 0 bases from J, the junction kept 6 bases outside the gene matches. Germline-derived CDR1 and CDR2 are SGDLS and YYNGEE. CDR3 size: 16 residues. The CDR3 region has the DNA TGTGCCAGCAGCGAAAAGACAGGGAGCTCCTACAATGAGCAGTTCTTC. Protein sequence: CASSEKTGSSYNEQFF.

V gene TRBV6-5 combines with J gene TRBJ2-3, with 8 nucleotides matching TRBD2. Germline loops: CDR1 MNHEY, CDR2 SVGAGI. V gave up 2 bases and J gave up 10 bases; unmatched junction bases: 5. The CDR3 sequence is 13 residues long. The CDR3 is CASSYTREVPQYF. In nucleotides, the CDR3 is TGTGCCAGCAGTTACACGCGGGAGGTTCCGCAGTATTTT.

V is TRBV15 and J is TRBJ1-2; D perhaps matches TRBD1 (5 bases). The CDR3 loop spans 14 amino acids. Deletions cut 2 bases from V and 5 bases from J, with 12 bases between. Per germline, CDR1 LNHNV and CDR2 YYDKDF (reference sequence). The CDR3 loop reads CATSRPPGEYGYTF. Here the CDR3 DNA reads TGTGCCACCAGCAGACCCCCGGGGGAGTATGGCTACACCTTC.

This clone was observed a few times. The CDR3 is CASSVVAGGGVGEQFF. As DNA, the CDR3 is TGTGCCAGCAGCGTAGTTGCGGGAGGGGGGGTAGGTGAGCAGTTCTTC. V is TRBV9 and J is TRBJ2-1; 9 bases are a match to TRBD2. CDR1 is SGDLS, CDR2 YYNGEE, per germline. This CDR3 has 16 residues. With 0 bases clipped from V and 9 bases from J, the junction kept 10 bases outside the gene matches.

This clone was counted between two and nine times. The chain carries TRBV28 and TRBJ2-7; D perhaps matches TRBD1 (6 bases). The CDR3 is 14 residues long. Deletions cut 7 bases from V and 7 bases from J, with 20 bases between. Germline-derived CDR1 and CDR2 are MDHEN and SYDVKM. The CDR3 reads CASNSGQSSREQYF. In DNA form, the CDR3 reads TGTGCCAGCAACAGTGGACAGTCCTCTCGGGAGCAGTACTTC.

The chain links TRBV29-1 to TRBJ2-7; 12 positions agree with TRBD2. The germline V gene has CDR1 SQVTM and CDR2 ANQGSEA. J gave up 6 bases and V 2 bases, and 11 bases lay outside the gene matches. This CDR3 spans 16 amino acids. CDR3: CSVELAGGPRSLEQYF. CDR3 sequence (DNA): TGCAGCGTTGAACTAGCGGGAGGGCCGAGATCTCTCGAGCAGTACTTC.

J is TRBJ1-1 and V is TRBV7-2; D might be TRBD1 (6 bases). The CDR3 sequence is 17 residues long. The germline CDR1 and CDR2 sequences are SGHTA and FQGNSA. V lost 3 bases to trimming and J lost 1 base, with 18 bases between them. DNA for the CDR3: TGTGCCAGCAGCTTTGGGGCAGGGGTTGGTTGGAACACTGAAGCTTTCTTT. Protein product: CASSFGAGVGWNTEAFF.

This clone was seen a handful of times. The chain recombines TRBV5-1 with TRBJ2-1; 9 bases fit TRBD1. J gave up 6 bases and V 0 bases, and 4 bases lay outside the gene matches. Germline values: CDR1 SGHRS, CDR2 YFSETQ. The CDR3 extends over 15 amino acids. The CDR3 is CASSLGTGVTNEQFF. CDR3 bases: TGCGCCAGCAGCTTGGGGACAGGGGTGACCAATGAGCAGTTCTTC.

This rearrangement joins TRBV6-1 to TRBJ2-5; 7 bases agree with TRBD2. V lost 4 bases, J lost 5 bases, and 13 bases stayed unmatched. This CDR3 is built from 16 residues. Germline V CDR1 and CDR2: MNHNS, SASEGT. The CDR3 reads CASSGSGLGGRETQYF. Here the CDR3 DNA reads TGTGCCAGCAGTGGAAGTGGACTAGGTGGGCGGGAGACCCAGTACTTC.

The chain recombines TRBV30 with TRBJ2-1, with TRBD2 matching over 8 bases. Germline CDR1 reads GTSNPN; CDR2 reads SVGIG (reference sequence). The V segment lost 4 bases and the J segment 8 bases; nucleotides outside the gene matches: 4. The CDR3 runs 12 residues. The CDR3 nucleotides read TGTGCCTGGATGCGCGGGAGGCATGAGCAGTTCTTC. Protein: CAWMRGRHEQFF.

This clone occurred a few times. CDR3 loop: CSVPEVRGYTF. The CDR3, as DNA: TGCAGCGTCCCCGAGGTTCGTGGCTACACCTTC. The chain uses TRBV29-1 and TRBJ1-2; D not resolved. Germline V gene data show CDR1 as SQVTM and CDR2 as ANQGSEA. The CDR3 consists of 11 residues. The V end lost 6 bases, the J end lost 7 bases, and 12 bases lay between the germline ends.

This chain connects TRBV5-4 to TRBJ2-1; 10 positions match TRBD2. The germline gives CDR1 SGHNT, CDR2 YYREEE (reference sequence). CDR3 length: 15 residues. J lost 6 bases, V lost 3 bases, and 6 bases had no gene match. The CDR3 reads CASSSGLAASNEQFF. The CDR3 DNA reads TGTGCCAGCAGCTCCGGACTAGCGGCAAGCAATGAGCAGTTCTTC.